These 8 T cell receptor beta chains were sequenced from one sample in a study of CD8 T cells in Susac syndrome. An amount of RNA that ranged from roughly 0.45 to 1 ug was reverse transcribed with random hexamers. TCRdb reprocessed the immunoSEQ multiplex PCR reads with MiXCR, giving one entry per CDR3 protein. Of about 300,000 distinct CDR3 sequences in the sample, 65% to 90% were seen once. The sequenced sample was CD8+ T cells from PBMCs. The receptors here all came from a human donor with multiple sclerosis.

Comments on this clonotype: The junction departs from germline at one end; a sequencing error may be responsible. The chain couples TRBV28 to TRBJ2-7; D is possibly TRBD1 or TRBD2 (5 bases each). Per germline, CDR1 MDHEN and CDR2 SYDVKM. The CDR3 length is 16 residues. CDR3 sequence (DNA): TGTGCCAACAGTTTCTCGCGAGGGGCCAGCGGTTACGAGCAGTACTTC. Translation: CANSFSRGASGYEQYF.

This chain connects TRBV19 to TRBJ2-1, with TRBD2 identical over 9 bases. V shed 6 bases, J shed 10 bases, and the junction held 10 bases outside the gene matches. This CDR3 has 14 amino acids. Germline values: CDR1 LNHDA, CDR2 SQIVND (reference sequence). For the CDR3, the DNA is TGTGCCAGTAGGGGTCTAGCGGGGAATCTGGAGCAGTTCTTC. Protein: CASRGLAGNLEQFF.

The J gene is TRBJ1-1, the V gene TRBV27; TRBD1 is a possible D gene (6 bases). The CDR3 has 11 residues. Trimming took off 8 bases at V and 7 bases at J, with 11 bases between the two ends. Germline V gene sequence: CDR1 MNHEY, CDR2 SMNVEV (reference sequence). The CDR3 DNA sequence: TGTGCCAGCCAACAGGGAGTTGAAGCTTTCTTT. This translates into CASQQGVEAFF.

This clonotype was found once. Here the CDR3 DNA reads TGCGCCAGCAGGGTCTCACTTCGTTACGAGCAGTACTTC. Translated, it gives CASRVSLRYEQYF. The genes are TRBV5-1 and TRBJ2-7; D remains ambiguous. In germline, CDR1 is SGHRS, CDR2 YFSETQ. This CDR3 region has 13 residues. Between the trimmed V and J ends, which lost 5 bases and 4 bases, there was a span of 13 bases.

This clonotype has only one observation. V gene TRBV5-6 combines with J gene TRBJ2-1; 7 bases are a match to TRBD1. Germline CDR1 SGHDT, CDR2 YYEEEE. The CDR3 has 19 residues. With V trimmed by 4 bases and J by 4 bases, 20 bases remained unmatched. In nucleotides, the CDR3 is TGTGCCAGCAGCGGAGACGAGCCGGTTCCGGGACAGCTTTACAATGAGCAGTTCTTC. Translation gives CASSGDEPVPGQLYNEQFF.

The CDR3 here is CASREEGSVNEQFF. The CDR3 DNA follows: TGTGCCAGCCGTGAGGAGGGTTCAGTCAATGAGCAGTTCTTC. This chain links TRBV6-2 or TRBV6-3 with TRBJ2-1, with D possibly matching TRBD2 (6 bases). Trimming took off 8 bases at V and 6 bases at J, with 17 bases between the two ends. This CDR3 has 14 amino acids. Germline CDR1 MNHEY, CDR2 SVGEGT.

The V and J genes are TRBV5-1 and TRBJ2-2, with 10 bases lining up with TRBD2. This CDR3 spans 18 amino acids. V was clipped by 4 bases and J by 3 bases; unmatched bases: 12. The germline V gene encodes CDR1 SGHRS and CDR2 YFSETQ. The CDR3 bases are TGCGCCAGCAGCCATAGCCCCTCGACTAGCGGGTACACCGGGGAGCTGTTTTTT. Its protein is CASSHSPSTSGYTGELFF. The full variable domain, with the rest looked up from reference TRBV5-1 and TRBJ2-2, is KAGVTQTPRYLIKTRGQQVTLSCSPISGHRSVSWYQQTPGQGLQFLFEYFSETQRNKGNFPGRFSGRQFSNSRSEMNVSTLELGDSALYLCASSHSPSTSGYTGELFFGEGSRLTVL.

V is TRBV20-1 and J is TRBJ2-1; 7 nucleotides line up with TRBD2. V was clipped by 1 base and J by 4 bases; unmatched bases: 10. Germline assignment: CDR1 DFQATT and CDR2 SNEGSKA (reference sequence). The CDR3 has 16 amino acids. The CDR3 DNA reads TGCAGTGCTAGAGTGATAACGTCTAGCGGATACAATGAGCAGTTCTTC. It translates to CSARVITSSGYNEQFF.